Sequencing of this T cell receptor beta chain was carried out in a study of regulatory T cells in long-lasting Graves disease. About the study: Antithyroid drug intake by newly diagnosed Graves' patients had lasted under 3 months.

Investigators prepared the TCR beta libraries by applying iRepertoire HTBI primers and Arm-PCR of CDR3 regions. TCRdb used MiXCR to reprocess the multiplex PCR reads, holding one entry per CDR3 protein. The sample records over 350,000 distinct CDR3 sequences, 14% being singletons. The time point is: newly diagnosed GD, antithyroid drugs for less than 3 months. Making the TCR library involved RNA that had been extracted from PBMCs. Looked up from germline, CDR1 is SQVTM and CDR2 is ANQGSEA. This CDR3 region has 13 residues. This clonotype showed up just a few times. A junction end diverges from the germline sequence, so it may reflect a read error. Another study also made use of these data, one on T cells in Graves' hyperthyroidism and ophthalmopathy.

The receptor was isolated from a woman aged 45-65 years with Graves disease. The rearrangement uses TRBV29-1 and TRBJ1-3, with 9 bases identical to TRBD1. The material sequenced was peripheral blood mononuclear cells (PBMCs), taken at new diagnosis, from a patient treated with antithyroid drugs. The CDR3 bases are TGCAGCGTCGAAGGACAGGGGGGAAACACCATATATTTT. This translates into CSVEGQGGNTIYF.